The 26 T cell receptor beta chains presented below share a single source sample, sequenced in a study of shared clonotypes between healthy human individuals. Sequencing used immunoSEQ multiplex PCR; TCRdb keeps in-frame clones, though not all of them. The sample shows approximately 500,000 clones, approximately 95% of them seen only once. Sequenced material: naive CD4+ T cells sorted from blood. Indicated subset: CD45RA+ positively selected. The receptors were sampled from a woman aged 25 to 39 in good health.

This chain joins TRBV6-5 and TRBJ1-5; no firm D call. Trimming took 0 bases from V and 3 from J, leaving 3 bases between them. CDR1 is MNHEY and CDR2 is SVGAGI in the germline V gene. This CDR3 is built from 13 residues. CDR3 amino acids: CASSYSFNQPQHF. CDR3 DNA sequence: TGTGCCAGCAGTTACTCGTTCAATCAGCCCCAGCATTTT.

This clone was seen a single time. Its ends do not fully match the called genes, so a read error is possible. The chain is built from TRBV18 and TRBJ2-1, with TRBD2 matching 14 bases. CDR3 size: 19 residues. The germline CDR1 and CDR2 sequences are KGHSH and LQKENI. The CDR3 DNA reads TGTGCCAGCTCACCGGGACTAGCGGGAGCTTGGGGCTCCTCCAATGAGCAGTTCTTC. Translating it yields CASSPGLAGAWGSSNEQFF.

The CDR3 spells CASSEGGRAWERAYEQYF. DNA for the CDR3: TGTGCCAGCAGCGAGGGCGGGAGGGCGTGGGAGCGTGCCTACGAGCAGTACTTC. This chain connects TRBV5-4 to TRBJ2-7; 9 positions agree with TRBD2. V lost 4 bases, J lost 2 bases, and 16 bases stayed unmatched. The CDR3 has 18 residues. Per the germline V gene, CDR1 is SGHNT and CDR2 is YYREEE (reference sequence).

V usage is TRBV29-1 and J usage is TRBJ2-1, with 10 bases identical to TRBD2. CDR3 length: 16 residues. V lost 3 bases, J lost 5 bases, and 10 bases stayed unmatched. Germline V gene data show CDR1 as SQVTM and CDR2 as ANQGSEA. As DNA, the CDR3 is TGCAGCGTTGACGGAGCGGGAGGGGTGGGGAACAATGAGCAGTTCTTC. Protein product: CSVDGAGGVGNNEQFF.

This clone was detected once. This chain joins TRBV27 and TRBJ1-1, with 8 nucleotides matching TRBD1. The CDR3 has 15 amino acids. The V and J ends lost 2 bases and 5 bases, in that order; junction bases with no gene match: 7. From germline, CDR1 is MNHEY and CDR2 SMNVEV (reference sequence). The CDR3: CASSLNLGTGTEAFF. The CDR3 DNA reads as TGTGCCAGCAGTTTAAATTTGGGGACAGGAACTGAAGCTTTCTTT.

This chain connects TRBV29-1 to TRBJ2-7, with D possibly TRBD1 on 5 matching bases. The CDR3 has 14 residues. V lost 6 bases and J lost 0, with 15 bases in between. Looked up from germline, CDR1 is SQVTM and CDR2 is ANQGSEA. The CDR3 DNA reads as TGCAGCGTGGCAAAGGGGTTTAGCTCCTACGAGCAGTACTTC. Translating it yields CSVAKGFSSYEQYF.

The chain combines TRBV7-6 with TRBJ1-3; D possibly corresponds to TRBD1 (6 bases). The V and J ends lost 5 bases and 5 bases respectively, with 13 bases between them. The CDR3 sequence is 14 residues long. Per the germline V gene, CDR1 is SGHVS and CDR2 is FNYEAQ. The CDR3 DNA reads TGTGCCAGCAGCGACAGGAGTGTTCGAAACACCATATATTTT. Its protein is CASSDRSVRNTIYF.

The CDR3 DNA follows: TGTGCCAGCAGTTTCGGGACAGGGACAGCTAATGAAAAACTGTTTTTT. Encoded protein: CASSFGTGTANEKLFF. V and J are TRBV28 and TRBJ1-4; 9 nucleotides align to TRBD1. J gave up 3 bases and V 3 bases, and 5 bases lay outside the gene matches. CDR3 length: 16 residues. Per germline, CDR1 MDHEN and CDR2 SYDVKM.

This rearrangement joins TRBV27 to TRBJ2-3; 7 positions agree with TRBD1. V was pared by 5 bases and J by 5 bases, with 16 bases of the junction left unmatched. The CDR3 runs 17 residues. Germline V lookup: CDR1 MNHEY, CDR2 SMNVEV (reference sequence). The CDR3 DNA sequence: TGTGCCAGCAGTCACATACAGGGGCTGGGAGTCGGAGATACGCAGTATTTT. Translating gives CASSHIQGLGVGDTQYF.

This sequence joins TRBV28 and TRBJ1-4; D gene uncertain. Trimming cost V 8 bases and J 4 bases, with 11 bases left between them. Germline assignment: CDR1 MDHEN and CDR2 SYDVKM. CDR3 length equals 13 residues. The CDR3 sequence is CASFGVFNEKLFF. The DNA for the CDR3 is TGTGCCAGCTTTGGGGTTTTTAATGAAAAACTGTTTTTT.

This clone is a singleton in its sample. CDR3 loop: CASTFTGRLGEQYF. CDR3 DNA: TGTGCCAGCACATTCACCGGGCGACTGGGCGAGCAGTACTTC. The J gene is TRBJ2-7, the V gene TRBV28, with D unclear. Germline lookup yields CDR1 MDHEN and CDR2 SYDVKM. Trimming shortened V by 7 bases and J by 6 bases, and 19 bases separated the two germline ends. CDR3 length equals 14 residues.

This sequence joins TRBV29-1 and TRBJ2-7, with D perhaps matching TRBD1 (6 bases). V lost 6 bases and J lost 3, with 15 bases in between. The CDR3 spans 13 residues. Germline CDR1 and CDR2: SQVTM and ANQGSEA. As DNA, the CDR3 is TGCAGCGTACTACCCGACAGGAACTACGAGCAGTACTTC. This translates into CSVLPDRNYEQYF.

The chain couples TRBV6-5 to TRBJ2-6, with D uncertain. Germline V lookup: CDR1 MNHEY, CDR2 SVGAGI. The CDR3 sequence is 16 residues long. Trimming cost V 8 bases and J 2 bases, with 16 bases left between them. CDR3 protein: CASGSVGLAGANVLTF. The CDR3 DNA reads as TGTGCCAGCGGTTCAGTCGGGCTCGCTGGGGCCAACGTCCTGACTTTC.

The chain carries TRBV19 and TRBJ1-2; D call uncertain. The CDR3 consists of 12 residues. The V and J ends lost 5 bases and 3 bases respectively, with 7 bases between them. Looked up from germline, CDR1 is LNHDA and CDR2 is SQIVND (reference sequence). CDR3 residues: CASSEFDYGYTF. The CDR3 DNA sequence: TGTGCCAGTAGTGAGTTCGACTATGGCTACACCTTC.

The chain combines TRBV28 with TRBJ2-2; TRBD1 agrees at 12 bases. The CDR3 has 16 amino acids. Germline loops: CDR1 MDHEN, CDR2 SYDVKM. The V gene end was trimmed by 2 bases and the J gene end by 7 bases; junction bases not matched to a gene: 5. The CDR3 loop reads CASSLGGTGGFGELFF. DNA for the CDR3: TGTGCCAGCAGTTTAGGTGGGACAGGGGGCTTCGGGGAGCTGTTTTTT.

This rearrangement joins TRBV5-1 to TRBJ2-7, with D tentatively TRBD1 (5 bases). Germline CDR1 reads SGHRS; CDR2 reads YFSETQ. The CDR3 length is 16 residues. Between the trimmed V and J ends, which lost 0 bases and 2 bases, there was a span of 15 bases. The CDR3 here is CASSLGWGGRTYEQYF. The CDR3 DNA follows: TGCGCCAGCAGCTTGGGGTGGGGCGGCAGGACCTACGAGCAGTACTTC.

With regard to this clone: Within the sample, other DNA sequences also encode this same CDR3. The chain combines TRBV10-3 with TRBJ2-7; D is unresolved. Germline V CDR1 and CDR2: ENHRY, SYGVKD. V dropped 6 bases and J dropped 0 bases, with 6 bases sitting between them. The CDR3 covers 12 residues. This CDR3 is CAISPSSYEQYF. The CDR3 DNA follows: TGTGCCATCAGCCCGAGCTCCTACGAGCAGTACTTC.

The V and J genes are TRBV19 and TRBJ2-3; 7 bases fit TRBD2. There are 12 residues in the CDR3. The germline CDR1 and CDR2 sequences are LNHDA and SQIVND (reference sequence). Trimming took 8 bases from V and 2 from J; bases not matched to a gene: 1. CDR3 protein: CASGTTTDTQYF. CDR3 coding DNA: TGTGCCAGTGGGACTACCACAGATACGCAGTATTTT. Supplemented by reference TRBV19 and TRBJ2-3, the full variable domain reads DGGITQSPKYLFRKEGQNVTLSCEQNLNHDAMYWYRQDPGQGLRLIYYSQIVNDFQKGDIAEGYSVSREKKESFPLTVTSAQKNPTAFYLCASGTTTDTQYFGPGTRLTVL.

The rearrangement links TRBV28 to TRBJ2-5; 9 nucleotides agree with TRBD2. Unmatched junction bases numbered 9, after V lost 5 bases and J lost 5 bases. This CDR3 is built from 15 residues. Germline V gene sequence: CDR1 MDHEN, CDR2 SYDVKM. CDR3 sequence (DNA): TGTGCCAGCAGTGTTATAGCGGGAGTTCGGGAGACCCAGTACTTC. It yields the protein CASSVIAGVRETQYF.

Here the CDR3 reads CASSIGGGTGELFF. CDR3 DNA: TGTGCCAGCAGCATTGGCGGGGGTACCGGGGAGCTGTTTTTT. The rearrangement links TRBV28 to TRBJ2-2, with 7 bases lining up with TRBD2. Germline V CDR1 and CDR2: MDHEN, SYDVKM. The CDR3 is 14 residues long. V lost 6 bases and J lost 5; bases outside the gene matches: 6.

This clone was counted only a few times. The CDR3 nucleotides read TGTGCCAGCAGCCGCCCCGGGACCGACGAGCAGTACTTC. Amino acid sequence: CASSRPGTDEQYF. The V call is TRBV11-2, the J call TRBJ2-7; D could derive from TRBD1 or TRBD2 (5 bases each). This CDR3 region has 13 residues. V lost 5 bases and J 5 bases, leaving 13 bases between the germline ends. CDR1 SGHAT and CDR2 FQNNGV come from the germline V gene.

The chain employs TRBV11-1 and TRBJ1-2, with no clear D. The CDR3 contains 13 residues. The V end lost 0 bases, the J end lost 4 bases, and 6 bases lay between the germline ends. Looked up from germline, CDR1 is SGHAT and CDR2 is FQDESV (reference sequence). CDR3 in DNA: TGTGCCAGCAGCTTAGCGGTTACCTATGGCTACACCTTC. Its protein product is CASSLAVTYGYTF.

The rearrangement links TRBV6-6 to TRBJ2-5; D may correspond to TRBD1 or TRBD2 (5 bases each). There are 14 residues in the CDR3. Per germline, CDR1 MNHNY and CDR2 SVGAGI (reference sequence). Trimming pared 2 bases from V and 5 bases from J, leaving 12 bases between. In DNA form, the CDR3 reads TGTGCCAGCAGTTACAAGGGACGCCGGGAGACCCAGTACTTC. Translating gives CASSYKGRRETQYF.

The J gene is TRBJ2-2, the V gene TRBV2, with 8 nucleotides matching TRBD1. This CDR3 spans 15 amino acids. The ends lost 6 bases at V and 5 bases at J; junction bases unmatched: 8. Looked up from germline, CDR1 is SNHLY and CDR2 is FYNNEI. Here the CDR3 reads CASRELTGVTGELFF. DNA of the CDR3: TGTGCCAGCAGAGAACTGACAGGGGTAACCGGGGAGCTGTTTTTT.

This clone occurred once. CDR3 in amino acids: CATSRGPLAGARNEQFF. CDR3 coding DNA: TGTGCCACCAGCAGGGGGCCCCTAGCGGGAGCTCGAAATGAGCAGTTCTTC. The rearrangement joins TRBV15 to TRBJ2-1, with 10 nucleotides matching TRBD2. Per the germline V gene, CDR1 is LNHNV and CDR2 is YYDKDF (reference sequence). Unmatched junction bases numbered 12, after V lost 3 bases and J lost 7 bases. This CDR3 has 17 amino acids.

This chain connects TRBV7-8 to TRBJ2-2; 7 bases line up with TRBD2. The trim removed 1 base at V and 6 bases at J, leaving 8 bases unmatched. Germline V CDR1 and CDR2: SGHVS, FQNEAQ. CDR3 length equals 16 residues. The CDR3: CASSLVGGRNPGELFF. The CDR3, as DNA: TGTGCCAGCAGCTTAGTCGGCGGGAGAAACCCCGGGGAGCTGTTTTTT.